A single sample is the source of the 27 T cell receptor beta chains below, sequenced in a study of blood T cell repertoires in COVID-19. Clones were sequenced by immunoSEQ multiplex PCR, and TCRdb holds only the in-frame ones, with some missing. This table holds roughly 250,000 clones, approximately 88% found once. Sequenced: PBMCs or T cells enriched from blood (not recorded which). The receptors shown here come from a woman aged 40 to 50 with acute COVID-19.

The gene calls are TRBV7-9 and TRBJ2-5, with 8 bases matching TRBD1. Germline loops: CDR1 SEHNR, CDR2 FQNEAQ (reference sequence). The CDR3 has 14 residues. J gave up 5 bases and V 5 bases, and 7 bases lay outside the gene matches. The CDR3 DNA is TGTGCCAGCAGCCCGGACAGGGAGAGGGAGACCCAGTACTTC. Its translation: CASSPDRERETQYF.

The chain joins TRBV18 to TRBJ1-5; tentatively, D is TRBD1 (5 bases). The CDR3 sequence is 16 residues long. Trimming took 5 bases from V and 6 from J, leaving 20 bases between them. Germline V gene data show CDR1 as KGHSH and CDR2 as LQKENI. The CDR3 is CASSSGWRGAGQPQHF. For the CDR3, the DNA is TGTGCCAGCTCATCGGGGTGGAGGGGAGCCGGTCAGCCCCAGCATTTT.

V is TRBV6-2 or TRBV6-3 and J is TRBJ1-2; D unclear. Germline-derived CDR1 and CDR2 are MNHEY and SVGEGT. The V end lost 6 bases, the J end lost 8 bases, and 22 bases lay between the germline ends. The CDR3 extends over 15 amino acids. The CDR3 DNA sequence: TGTGCCAGCAGCCACTCGGAGGCGGATGGGGAAGGCTACACCTTC. Translation gives CASSHSEADGEGYTF.

This CDR3 is CASSLGQISGNTIYF. The CDR3 DNA sequence: TGTGCCAGCAGTTTAGGACAGATCTCTGGAAACACCATATATTTT. The rearrangement joins TRBV28 to TRBJ1-3, with a possible D match to TRBD1 (6 bases). Trimming removed 2 bases from V and 0 bases from J, with 8 bases in between. The CDR3 consists of 15 residues. Germline V gene sequence: CDR1 MDHEN, CDR2 SYDVKM. The whole variable domain, filled in from reference TRBV28 and TRBJ1-3, reads DVKVTQSSRYLVKRTGEKVFLECVQDMDHENMFWYRQDPGLGLRLIYFSYDVKMKEKGDIPEGYSVSREKKERFSLILESASTNQTSMYLCASSLGQISGNTIYFGEGSWLTVV.

The gene calls are TRBV5-8 and TRBJ2-7, with TRBD1 as a possible D gene (6 bases). CDR3 length equals 12 residues. Germline CDR1 SGHTS, CDR2 YDEGEE. V lost 4 bases, J lost 9 bases, and 14 bases lay in between. The CDR3 DNA is TGTGCCAGCAGCCCGGACAGTGTCGCGCAGTACTTC. Translating it yields CASSPDSVAQYF.

As DNA, the CDR3 is TGTGCCAGCAGTTCTTCTCTAGCGACGAGCTCCTACGAGCAGTACTTC. It codes for CASSSSLATSSYEQYF. The gene calls are TRBV27 and TRBJ2-7; possible D gene TRBD2, 6 bases. CDR3 length: 16 amino acids. Germline CDR1 reads MNHEY; CDR2 reads SMNVEV (reference sequence). Trimming took off 4 bases at V and 0 bases at J, with 16 bases between the two ends.

A single count supports this clone. The gene calls are TRBV6-2 or TRBV6-3 and TRBJ2-1; no firm D call. This CDR3 is built from 14 residues. Germline V gene lookup returns CDR1 MNHEY and CDR2 SVGEGT. Between the trimmed V and J ends, which lost 2 bases and 6 bases, there was a span of 11 bases. The CDR3 region is CASSYPGWSNEQFF. In DNA, the CDR3 is TGTGCCAGCAGTTACCCCGGGTGGAGCAATGAGCAGTTCTTC.

The chain links TRBV15 to TRBJ2-7; 9 bases agree with TRBD2. The CDR3 has 14 amino acids. V lost 2 bases to trimming and J lost 2 bases; unmatched junction nucleotides: 1. The germline CDR1 and CDR2 sequences are LNHNV and YYDKDF (reference sequence). The CDR3 region is CATSRLAGPYEQYF. The CDR3 region has the DNA TGTGCCACCAGCAGACTAGCGGGACCCTACGAGCAGTACTTC.

This chain connects TRBV30 to TRBJ2-1; maybe TRBD2 (5 bases). Trimming left V 2 bases short and J 7 bases short, with 9 bases between. Germline V lookup: CDR1 GTSNPN, CDR2 SVGIG (reference sequence). CDR3 length: 12 residues. CDR3 sequence (DNA): TGTGCCTGGAGTAGAGCGGCGAATGAGCAGTTCTTC. Translating it yields CAWSRAANEQFF.

The chain has TRBV6-2 or TRBV6-3 and TRBJ1-1; 7 bases map to TRBD1. Germline V gene data show CDR1 as MNHEY and CDR2 as SVGEGT. CDR3 length: 15 residues. V lost 6 bases to trimming and J lost 4 bases; unmatched junction nucleotides: 11. DNA for the CDR3: TGTGCCAGCAGCACAACACAGGGGTACAGCACTGAAGCTTTCTTT. Amino acids: CASSTTQGYSTEAFF.

This chain uses TRBV6-5 with TRBJ2-2, with D unresolved. Germline CDR1 reads MNHEY; CDR2 reads SVGAGI. V lost 7 bases to trimming and J lost 4 bases, with 13 bases between them. The CDR3 is 14 amino acids. The CDR3 DNA follows: TGTGCCAGCAAGTCGCGGCTTGCCACCGGGGAGCTGTTTTTT. Its translation: CASKSRLATGELFF.

The CDR3 here is CASSFPVGRGHNEQFF. As DNA, the CDR3 is TGTGCCAGCAGTTTCCCCGTGGGGCGGGGACACAATGAGCAGTTCTTC. The gene calls are TRBV28 and TRBJ2-1; weak D call: TRBD2 (6 bases). The CDR3 runs 16 residues. V lost 3 bases, J lost 5 bases, and 17 bases lay in between. Germline V gives CDR1 MDHEN, CDR2 SYDVKM.

This clone was detected a few times. This chain uses TRBV9 with TRBJ2-1, with TRBD2 matching over 7 bases. Trimming at V came to 2 bases and at J to 0 bases, leaving 11 bases not matched to a gene. There are 18 residues in the CDR3. CDR1 is SGDLS and CDR2 is YYNGEE in the germline V gene. The CDR3 here is CASSVHSGAGDSYNEQFF. The DNA of the CDR3 is TGTGCCAGCAGCGTTCACTCCGGTGCGGGAGACTCCTACAATGAGCAGTTCTTC.

V usage is TRBV2 and J usage is TRBJ2-5; no firm D call. Trimming removed 8 bases from V and 0 bases from J, with 13 bases in between. The length of the CDR3 is 14 residues. CDR1 is SNHLY and CDR2 is FYNNEI in the germline V gene. The CDR3 nucleotides read TGTGCCAGCCCGAAGGTGGGCAACCAAGAGACCCAGTACTTC. Its translation is CASPKVGNQETQYF.

Only a few counts were recorded for this clone. The V gene is TRBV6-5, the J gene TRBJ1-2; 10 bases are shared with TRBD1. CDR3 size: 14 residues. Germline CDR1 and CDR2: MNHEY and SVGAGI. V lost 6 bases, J lost 5 bases, and 6 bases stayed unmatched. The CDR3 sequence is CASRTGTGVYGYTF. In nucleotides, the CDR3 is TGTGCCAGCAGAACCGGGACAGGGGTTTATGGCTACACCTTC.

This clone appeared a single time. The chain carries TRBV3-1 (or the pseudogene TRBV3-2) and TRBJ2-1; 12 positions agree with TRBD2. V trimming: 3 bases; J trimming: 6 bases; junction bases outside the gene matches: 6. CDR3 length equals 16 residues. Germline CDR1 reads LGHDT; CDR2 reads YNNKEL (reference sequence). The CDR3 here is CASSQLLAGGTNEQFF. DNA for the CDR3: TGTGCCAGCAGCCAGCTACTAGCGGGAGGAACCAATGAGCAGTTCTTC.

The chain is built from TRBV6-2 or TRBV6-3 and TRBJ1-1; TRBD1 aligns across 11 bases. Trimming took 3 bases from V and 3 from J; bases not matched to a gene: 21. The CDR3 has 21 residues. Germline values: CDR1 MNHEY, CDR2 SVGEGT. CDR3 nucleotide sequence: TGTGCCAGCAGTTATTGGGAACCCAGGACAGGGGGCTACGTAAAGGACACTGAAGCTTTCTTT. Translation gives CASSYWEPRTGGYVKDTEAFF.

This chain links TRBV27 with TRBJ2-7; D is perhaps TRBD2 (6 bases). Trimming pared 4 bases from V and 0 bases from J, leaving 10 bases between. Per the germline V gene, CDR1 is MNHEY and CDR2 is SMNVEV (reference sequence). The CDR3 sequence is 14 residues long. The CDR3 DNA sequence: TGTGCCAGCAGTTCCGCGGGATACTCCTACGAGCAGTACTTC. Translating it yields CASSSAGYSYEQYF.

The chain couples TRBV6-6 to TRBJ2-7; tentatively, D is TRBD1 (6 bases). Germline V lookup: CDR1 MNHNY, CDR2 SVGAGI (reference sequence). V was pared by 6 bases and J by 7 bases, with 19 bases between. The CDR3 length is 14 residues. The CDR3 DNA sequence: TGTGCCAGCAGATGGACAGCCAAAACGGGAGAGCAGTACGTC. Protein sequence: CASRWTAKTGEQYV.

The genes are TRBV28 and TRBJ1-3; the D is unclear. Germline V gene data show CDR1 as MDHEN and CDR2 as SYDVKM. V was trimmed by 3 bases and J by 2 bases, leaving 5 bases between them. The length of the CDR3 is 13 residues. The CDR3 nucleotides are TGTGCCAGCAGTTTGCTAGCTGGAAACACCATATATTTT. It translates to CASSLLAGNTIYF.

The chain links TRBV10-3 to TRBJ1-5; TRBD1 aligns across 9 bases. V was clipped by 10 bases and J by 0 bases; unmatched bases: 7. The CDR3 covers 15 residues. CDR1 ENHRY and CDR2 SYGVKD come from the germline V gene. The CDR3: CATMTGGLSNQPQHF. Here the CDR3 DNA reads TGTGCCACCATGACAGGGGGACTTAGCAATCAGCCCCAGCATTTT.

The rearrangement joins TRBV11-2 to TRBJ2-1; D remains ambiguous. The germline V gene encodes CDR1 SGHAT and CDR2 FQNNGV. This CDR3 spans 14 amino acids. The V and J ends lost 1 base and 8 bases respectively, with 12 bases between them. DNA of the CDR3: TGTGCCAGCAGCTTAGCAAATTTAGCTTATGAGCAGTTCTTC. This translates into CASSLANLAYEQFF. Full variable domain (rest looked up from reference TRBV11-2 and TRBJ2-1): EAGVAQSPRYKIIEKRQSVAFWCNPISGHATLYWYQQILGQGPKLLIQFQNNGVVDDSQLPKDRFSAERLKGVDSTLKIQPAKLEDSAVYLCASSLANLAYEQFFGPGTRLTVL.

The V gene is TRBV24-1, the J gene TRBJ2-5; tentatively, D is TRBD2 (6 bases). Trimming took off 4 bases at V and 2 bases at J, with 13 bases between the two ends. The germline CDR1 and CDR2 sequences are KGHDR and SFDVKD. The CDR3 is 15 amino acids. The CDR3 DNA is TGTGCCACCAGTGACTCCGGGGGTCAGCAAGAGACCCAGTACTTC. Translation: CATSDSGGQQETQYF.

V is TRBV18 and J is TRBJ1-2; 7 nucleotides line up with TRBD1. J was trimmed by 7 bases and V by 6 bases; bases with no gene match: 8. Looked up from germline, CDR1 is KGHSH and CDR2 is LQKENI. The CDR3 has 13 residues. The CDR3 DNA sequence: TGTGCCAGCTCGTCCTCAGGGGGACCTGGCTACACCTTC. Residues: CASSSSGGPGYTF.

This chain links TRBV3-1 (or the pseudogene TRBV3-2) with TRBJ1-1, with 7 bases lining up with TRBD1. J was trimmed by 7 bases and V by 5 bases; bases with no gene match: 7. The CDR3 consists of 13 residues. Germline V gene sequence: CDR1 LGHDT, CDR2 YNNKEL (reference sequence). CDR3 coding DNA: TGTGCCAGCAGCACCCGGACAGGAGTTGAAGCTTTCTTT. It yields the protein CASSTRTGVEAFF.

The V gene is TRBV5-4, the J gene TRBJ2-1; 10 bases align to TRBD2. J lost 1 base, V lost 4 bases, and 5 bases had no gene match. This CDR3 is 16 amino acids long. Germline CDR1 and CDR2: SGHNT and YYREEE (reference sequence). The CDR3 DNA reads as TGTGCCAGCAGCCGAGCGGGAGGGGTTTCCTACAATGAGCAGTTCTTC. Translated, it gives CASSRAGGVSYNEQFF.

This chain joins TRBV3-1 (or the pseudogene TRBV3-2) and TRBJ1-6; the D gene is possibly TRBD1 (5 bases). With 1 base removed from V and 9 bases from J, the gap between germline ends came to 16 bases. CDR3 length equals 16 residues. Germline V lookup: CDR1 LGHDT, CDR2 YNNKEL (reference sequence). In DNA form, the CDR3 reads TGTGCCAGCAGCCAAGTCAGGGCTGAAGGGATTTCACCCCTCCACTTT. This translates into CASSQVRAEGISPLHF.